This TCR beta chain came from a study of blood T cell repertoires in COVID-19. Germline values: CDR1 SGHVS, CDR2 FQNEAQ. With 5 bases removed from V and 6 bases from J, the gap between germline ends came to 9 bases. The CDR3 runs to 12 residues. Only in-frame clones appear in the TCRdb table, and some are missing; sequencing was by immunoSEQ multiplex PCR. The sample has 200,000 to 250,000 clones; 70% to 90% are singletons. Specimen: peripheral blood. The V gene is TRBV7-8, the J gene TRBJ2-3, with D unresolved. The sequence derives from a man older than 75 with acute or convalescent COVID-19. The DNA of the CDR3 is TGTGCCAGCAGCCCTTCCTCTGATACGCAGTATTTT. It codes for CASSPSSDTQYF.